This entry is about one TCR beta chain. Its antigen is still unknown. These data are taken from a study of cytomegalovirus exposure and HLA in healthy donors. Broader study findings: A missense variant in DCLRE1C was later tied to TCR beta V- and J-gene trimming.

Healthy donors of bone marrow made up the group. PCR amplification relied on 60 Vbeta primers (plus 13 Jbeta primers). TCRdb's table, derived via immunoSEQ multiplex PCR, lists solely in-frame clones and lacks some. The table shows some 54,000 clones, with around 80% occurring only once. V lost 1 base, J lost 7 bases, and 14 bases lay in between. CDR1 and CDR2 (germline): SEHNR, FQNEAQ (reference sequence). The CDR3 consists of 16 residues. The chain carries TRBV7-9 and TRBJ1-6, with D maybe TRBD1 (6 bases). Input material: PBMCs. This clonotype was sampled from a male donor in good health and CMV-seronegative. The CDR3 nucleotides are TGTGCCAGCAGCTTAGTAATCGGCAGGGGAAATTCACCCCTCCACTTT. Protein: CASSLVIGRGNSPLHF.